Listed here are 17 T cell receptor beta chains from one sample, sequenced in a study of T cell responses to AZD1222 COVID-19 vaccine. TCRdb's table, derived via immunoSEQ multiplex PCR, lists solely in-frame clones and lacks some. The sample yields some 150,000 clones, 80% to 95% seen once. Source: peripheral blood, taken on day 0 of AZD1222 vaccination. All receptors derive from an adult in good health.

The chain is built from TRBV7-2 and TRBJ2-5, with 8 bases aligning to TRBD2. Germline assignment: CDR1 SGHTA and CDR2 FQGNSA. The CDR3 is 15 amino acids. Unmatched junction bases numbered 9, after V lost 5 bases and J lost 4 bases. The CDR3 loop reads CASSPQWLAGETQYF. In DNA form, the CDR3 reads TGTGCCAGCAGCCCACAATGGCTAGCGGGAGAGACCCAGTACTTC.

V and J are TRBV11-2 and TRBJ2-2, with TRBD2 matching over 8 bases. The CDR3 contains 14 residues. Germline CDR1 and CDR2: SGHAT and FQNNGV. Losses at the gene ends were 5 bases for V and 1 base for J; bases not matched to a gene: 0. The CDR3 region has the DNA TGTGCCAGCAGCCTAGCGGGGAACACCGGGGAGCTGTTTTTT. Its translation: CASSLAGNTGELFF.

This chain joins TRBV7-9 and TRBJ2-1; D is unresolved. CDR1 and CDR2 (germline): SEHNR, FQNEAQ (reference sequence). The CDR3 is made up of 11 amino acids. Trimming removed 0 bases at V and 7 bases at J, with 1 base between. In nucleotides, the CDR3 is TGTGCCAGCAGCTTAGCGAATGAGCAGTTCTTC. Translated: CASSLANEQFF.

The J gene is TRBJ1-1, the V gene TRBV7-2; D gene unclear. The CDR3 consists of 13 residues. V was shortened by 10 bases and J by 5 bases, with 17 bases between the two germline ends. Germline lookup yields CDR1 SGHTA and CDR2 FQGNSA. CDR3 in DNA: TGTGCCACTAGTGGTAGGTGGGATACTGAAGCTTTCTTT. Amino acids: CATSGRWDTEAFF.

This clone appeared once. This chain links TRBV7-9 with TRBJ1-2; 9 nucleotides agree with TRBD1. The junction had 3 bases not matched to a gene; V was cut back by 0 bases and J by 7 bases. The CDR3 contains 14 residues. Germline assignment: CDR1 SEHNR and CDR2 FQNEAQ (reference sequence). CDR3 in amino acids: CASSLAPQGAGYTF. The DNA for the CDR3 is TGTGCCAGCAGCTTAGCGCCACAGGGGGCTGGCTACACCTTC.

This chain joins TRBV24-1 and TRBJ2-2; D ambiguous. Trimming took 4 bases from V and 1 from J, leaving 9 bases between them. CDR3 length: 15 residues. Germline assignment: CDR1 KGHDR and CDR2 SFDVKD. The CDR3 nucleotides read TGTGCCACCAGTGACCTGGACGGGAACACCGGGGAGCTGTTTTTT. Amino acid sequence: CATSDLDGNTGELFF.

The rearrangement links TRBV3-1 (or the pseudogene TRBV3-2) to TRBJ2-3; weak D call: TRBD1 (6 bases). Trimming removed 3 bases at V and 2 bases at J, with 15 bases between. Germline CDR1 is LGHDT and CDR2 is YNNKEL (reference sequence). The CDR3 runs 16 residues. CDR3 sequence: CASSHLRGPPTDTQYF. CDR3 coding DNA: TGTGCCAGCAGCCACCTCAGGGGTCCTCCCACAGATACGCAGTATTTT.

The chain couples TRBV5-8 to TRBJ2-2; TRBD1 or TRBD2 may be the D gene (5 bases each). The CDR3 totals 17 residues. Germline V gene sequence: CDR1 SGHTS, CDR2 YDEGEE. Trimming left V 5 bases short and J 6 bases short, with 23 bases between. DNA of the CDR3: TGTGCCAGCAGTTCCCGGGACCGAAAAGCATGGGCCGGGGAGCTGTTTTTT. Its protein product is CASSSRDRKAWAGELFF.

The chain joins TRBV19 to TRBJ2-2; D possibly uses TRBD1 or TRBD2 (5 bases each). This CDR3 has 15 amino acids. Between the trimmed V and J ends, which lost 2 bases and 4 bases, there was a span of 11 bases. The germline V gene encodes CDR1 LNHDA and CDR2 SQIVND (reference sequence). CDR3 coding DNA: TGTGCCAGTAGTATACGGGGCCCGGGCACCGGGGAGCTGTTTTTT. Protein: CASSIRGPGTGELFF.

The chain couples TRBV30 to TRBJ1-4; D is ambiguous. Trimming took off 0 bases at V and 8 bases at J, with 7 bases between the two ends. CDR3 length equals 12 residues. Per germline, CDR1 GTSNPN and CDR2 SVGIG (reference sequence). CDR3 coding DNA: TGTGCCTGGAGTGTTTCGGAGGAAAAACTGTTTTTT. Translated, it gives CAWSVSEEKLFF.

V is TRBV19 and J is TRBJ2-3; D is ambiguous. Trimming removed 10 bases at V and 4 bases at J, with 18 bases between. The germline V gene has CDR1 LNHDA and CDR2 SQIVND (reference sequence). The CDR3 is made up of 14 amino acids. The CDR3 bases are TGTGCCACGCTAAAGTGGAAAGACGCAGATACGCAGTATTTT. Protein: CATLKWKDADTQYF.

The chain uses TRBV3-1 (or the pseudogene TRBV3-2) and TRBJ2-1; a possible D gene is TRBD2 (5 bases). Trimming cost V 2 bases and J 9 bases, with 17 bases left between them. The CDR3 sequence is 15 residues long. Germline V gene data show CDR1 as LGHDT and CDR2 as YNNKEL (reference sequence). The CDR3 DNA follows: TGTGCCAGCAGCCAAAGGAGAGCGGTAAAGGGTGAGCAGTTCTTC. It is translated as CASSQRRAVKGEQFF.

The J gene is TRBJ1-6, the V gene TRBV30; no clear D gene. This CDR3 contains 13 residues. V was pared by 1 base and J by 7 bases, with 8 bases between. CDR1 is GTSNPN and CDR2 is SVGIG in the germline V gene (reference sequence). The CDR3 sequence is CAWSEGANSPLHF. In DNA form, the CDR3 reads TGTGCCTGGAGTGAAGGCGCGAATTCACCCCTCCACTTT.

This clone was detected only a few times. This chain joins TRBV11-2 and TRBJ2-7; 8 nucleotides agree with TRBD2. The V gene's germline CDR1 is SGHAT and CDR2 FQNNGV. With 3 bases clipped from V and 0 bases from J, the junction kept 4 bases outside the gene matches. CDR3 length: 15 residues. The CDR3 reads CASSFQSGSSYEQYF. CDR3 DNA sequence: TGTGCCAGCAGCTTCCAAAGCGGGAGCTCCTACGAGCAGTACTTC.

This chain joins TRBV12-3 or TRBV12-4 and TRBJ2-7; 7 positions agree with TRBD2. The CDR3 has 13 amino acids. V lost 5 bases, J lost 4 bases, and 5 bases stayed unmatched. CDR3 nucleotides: TGTGCCAGCAGTCCCAGACTAGCTTACGAGCAGTACTTC. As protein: CASSPRLAYEQYF.

The CDR3 DNA follows: TGTGCCAGCAGCGTATATGGCTGGAGTCTCTACGAGCAGTACTTC. It yields the protein CASSVYGWSLYEQYF. The chain employs TRBV9 and TRBJ2-7; D is ambiguous. Germline CDR1 reads SGDLS; CDR2 reads YYNGEE. V dropped 1 base and J dropped 3 bases, with 14 bases sitting between them. The CDR3 is 15 amino acids.

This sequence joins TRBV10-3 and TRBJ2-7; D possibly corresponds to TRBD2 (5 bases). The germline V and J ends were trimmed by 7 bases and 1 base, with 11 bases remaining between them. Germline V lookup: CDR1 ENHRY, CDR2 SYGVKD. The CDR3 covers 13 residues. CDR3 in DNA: TGTGCCATCAAATTAGAGGGATCCTACGAGCAGTACTTC. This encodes CAIKLEGSYEQYF.